The clone carrying this T cell receptor beta chain came up many times. The antigen remains undetermined. CDR3 size: 14 residues. CDR1 is KGHSH, CDR2 LQKENI, per germline. V was trimmed by 2 bases and J by 6 bases, leaving 11 bases between them. This entry is derived from a study of CD8+CD57+ T cells in acquired aplastic anemia. Study at large: Mean DNA quantity obtained from sorted CD4+ and CD8+ cells was about 3 ug. General study results and limits: Around 29 CD8+ CDR3 sequences were shared between patients and controls.

TCR beta VDJ combinations and CDR3 sequences were profiled from genomic DNA. TCRdb re-analysed the reads in MiXCR, keeping a single row per CDR3 protein. The repertoire holds about 290,000 distinct CDR3 sequences, with 50% to 65% as singletons. Patients chosen for sequencing had CD8+CD57+ cells that had expanded, as shown by flow cytometry. Each of the patients presented with severe acquired aplastic anemia. Patients had undergone no therapy by the time their blood was sampled. The sequence derives from a human donor with aplastic anemia. This chain connects TRBV18 to TRBJ2-1; perhaps TRBD1 as D (6 bases). What was sequenced was sorted CD4+, CD8+, or CD8+CD57+ T cells (not recorded which) from PBMCs. Written as DNA, the CDR3 is TGTGCCAGCTCACCAACCACAGGGAGCAATGAGCAGTTCTTC. Protein sequence: CASSPTTGSNEQFF.